The following is a T cell receptor (beta chain) sequence with its context. The CDR3 has 13 residues. Germline V gene sequence: CDR1 MNHEY, CDR2 SVGAGI. V lost 7 bases to trimming and J lost 7 bases, with 17 bases between them. This entry belongs to a study of control samples from healthy donors and cancer patients. The method was immunoSEQ multiplex PCR; TCRdb's version includes in-frame clones alone and lacks a portion of them. The profile shows tens of thousands of clones, more than 85% of them singletons. The V gene is TRBV6-5, the J gene TRBJ2-7; no reliable D call. Sequencing used PBMCs. The TCR originated in a man aged 35 to 55 with colorectal cancer. The CDR3 coding sequence is TGTGCCAGCAAGGCTAGGTGGACGAATGAGCAGTACTTC. This codes for CASKARWTNEQYF.